The 19 T cell receptor beta chains listed next were all sequenced from one sample in a study of blood T cell repertoires in COVID-19. Sequencing was performed with immunoSEQ multiplex PCR; in TCRdb, only in-frame clones are kept and a portion is missing. Here the sample spans 77,000 or so clones, roughly 70% being singletons. Sequencing was carried out using peripheral blood. Every receptor here comes from a human donor with acute or convalescent COVID-19. The donor label of this sample is uncertain.

The genes are TRBV5-1 and TRBJ2-1; TRBD1 matches at 8 bases. Germline loops: CDR1 SGHRS, CDR2 YFSETQ. There are 14 residues in the CDR3. The junction had 4 bases not matched to a gene; V was cut back by 1 base and J by 7 bases. CDR3 region: CASSLRRGPNEQFF. As DNA, the CDR3 is TGCGCCAGCAGCTTGCGCAGGGGGCCGAATGAGCAGTTCTTC.

This clone was seen just once. The V gene is TRBV10-3, the J gene TRBJ2-7; D perhaps matches TRBD1 (5 bases). The CDR3 has 13 residues. CDR1 and CDR2 (germline): ENHRY, SYGVKD. V was trimmed by 4 bases and J by 2 bases, leaving 9 bases between them. The CDR3 protein is CAISAGQPYEQYF. The DNA for the CDR3 is TGTGCCATCAGTGCAGGACAACCCTACGAGCAGTACTTC.

This rearrangement joins TRBV3-1 (or the pseudogene TRBV3-2) to TRBJ2-5; 9 bases align to TRBD1. The V and J ends lost 4 bases and 5 bases, in that order; junction bases with no gene match: 8. The CDR3 spans 15 residues. The V gene's germline CDR1 is LGHDT and CDR2 YNNKEL (reference sequence). CDR3: CASSLSGQGWETQYF. The CDR3 bases are TGTGCCAGCAGCCTGTCGGGACAGGGATGGGAGACCCAGTACTTC.

J is TRBJ2-1 and V is TRBV6-4; D remains unclear. V was shortened by 4 bases and J by 6 bases, with 13 bases between the two germline ends. This CDR3 region has 14 residues. The germline V gene has CDR1 MRHNA and CDR2 SNTAGT. The CDR3 loop reads CASSVLGVGNEQFF. For the CDR3, the DNA is TGTGCCAGCAGTGTACTCGGAGTAGGCAATGAGCAGTTCTTC.

The chain carries TRBV9 and TRBJ2-1, with 7 bases aligning to TRBD2. Per germline, CDR1 SGDLS and CDR2 YYNGEE. This CDR3 is built from 15 residues. V shed 0 bases and J 7 bases; nucleotides not matched to a gene: 7. CDR3: CASSVEAGVRNEQFF. Written as DNA, the CDR3 is TGTGCCAGCAGCGTAGAGGCGGGAGTGAGGAATGAGCAGTTCTTC.

The rearrangement joins TRBV27 to TRBJ2-7, with TRBD2 matching 8 bases. V shed 5 bases and J 0 bases; nucleotides not matched to a gene: 6. This CDR3 spans 15 amino acids. Germline-derived CDR1 and CDR2 are MNHEY and SMNVEV (reference sequence). The CDR3 DNA is TGTGCCAGCAGTCCCGGGAGGGGAGCCTCCTACGAGCAGTACTTC. Protein: CASSPGRGASYEQYF.

The genes are TRBV19 and TRBJ2-7, with a tentative D call TRBD2 (5 bases). The germline CDR1 and CDR2 sequences are LNHDA and SQIVND (reference sequence). Trimming took off 5 bases at V and 1 base at J, with 15 bases between the two ends. The CDR3 is made up of 15 amino acids. CDR3 sequence reads: CASSGRRSGSYEQYF. DNA for the CDR3: TGTGCCAGTAGTGGACGCCGGAGCGGATCCTACGAGCAGTACTTC.

In DNA, the CDR3 is TGTGCCAGCAGCCCGGGTAGGAACACTGAAGCTTTCTTT. Its translation: CASSPGRNTEAFF. The J gene is TRBJ1-1, the V gene TRBV7-3; D is ambiguous. The CDR3 contains 13 residues. Trimming cost V 5 bases and J 1 base, with 8 bases left between them. CDR1 SGHTA and CDR2 FQGTGA come from the germline V gene.

V is TRBV28 and J is TRBJ1-6; D is possibly TRBD1 (6 bases). CDR3 size: 15 residues. With 7 bases removed from V and 14 bases from J, the gap between germline ends came to 24 bases. CDR1 and CDR2 from the germline V gene are MDHEN and SYDVKM. The CDR3 sequence is CASTSPGDGPATLHF. The CDR3 coding sequence is TGTGCCAGCACTTCCCCAGGGGACGGGCCAGCCACCCTCCACTTT.

The genes are TRBV19 and TRBJ1-1; 8 nucleotides line up with TRBD1. J lost 4 bases, V lost 2 bases, and 9 bases had no gene match. CDR1 is LNHDA, CDR2 SQIVND, per germline (reference sequence). The CDR3 extends over 16 amino acids. In DNA form, the CDR3 reads TGTGCCAGTAGTATAAAGGGGGGGGACAGGAGCACTGAAGCTTTCTTT. Its protein is CASSIKGGDRSTEAFF.

This clone has only one observation. The chain joins TRBV28 to TRBJ1-5; 9 bases align to TRBD1. CDR3 length equals 17 residues. From germline, CDR1 is MDHEN and CDR2 SYDVKM. Unmatched junction bases numbered 9, after V lost 6 bases and J lost 0 bases. CDR3 residues: CASSRTGARYSNQPQHF. The CDR3 DNA follows: TGTGCCAGCAGCAGGACAGGGGCCCGGTATAGCAATCAGCCCCAGCATTTT.

The chain joins TRBV7-3 to TRBJ2-1; 7 bases line up with TRBD2. Germline V gives CDR1 SGHTA, CDR2 FQGTGA. Germline trimming cut 4 bases from V and 14 bases from J; bases unmatched to any gene: 8. The CDR3 length is 12 residues. The CDR3 here is CASSSGGGRKFF. The CDR3 DNA follows: TGTGCCAGCAGCTCGGGAGGAGGGAGGAAGTTCTTC.

J is TRBJ2-3 and V is TRBV7-2; 8 bases match TRBD1. The germline V gene has CDR1 SGHTA and CDR2 FQGNSA. The CDR3 is 16 residues long. Trimming cost V 3 bases and J 6 bases; bases outside gene matches: 11. This CDR3 reads CASSFRDRLILDTQYF. CDR3 sequence (DNA): TGTGCCAGCAGCTTTAGGGACAGGCTTATCTTGGATACGCAGTATTTT.

This clone was detected only once. The V call is TRBV19, the J call TRBJ2-1; tentatively, D is TRBD2 (5 bases). V dropped 5 bases and J dropped 0 bases, with 11 bases sitting between them. This CDR3 has 15 residues. Looked up from germline, CDR1 is LNHDA and CDR2 is SQIVND (reference sequence). The CDR3 nucleotides read TGTGCCAGTAGTTTGTCCGGGATCTCCTACAATGAGCAGTTCTTC. Residues: CASSLSGISYNEQFF. Combining the CDR3 with reference TRBV19 and TRBJ2-1 gives the whole variable domain DGGITQSPKYLFRKEGQNVTLSCEQNLNHDAMYWYRQDPGQGLRLIYYSQIVNDFQKGDIAEGYSVSREKKESFPLTVTSAQKNPTAFYLCASSLSGISYNEQFFGPGTRLTVL.

The V and J genes are TRBV3-1 (or the pseudogene TRBV3-2) and TRBJ1-6, with a tentative D call TRBD1 (5 bases). CDR3 size: 15 residues. Trimming pared 5 bases from V and 4 bases from J, leaving 12 bases between. Germline V gene sequence: CDR1 LGHDT, CDR2 YNNKEL (reference sequence). CDR3 sequence (DNA): TGTGCCAGCAGCTTCCGGGACTTGTATAATTCACCCCTCCACTTT. As protein: CASSFRDLYNSPLHF.

V usage is TRBV7-2 and J usage is TRBJ1-5; 8 nucleotides match TRBD1. Looked up from germline, CDR1 is SGHTA and CDR2 is FQGNSA. With V trimmed by 5 bases and J by 7 bases, 16 bases remained unmatched. The CDR3 totals 17 residues. The CDR3 is CASSRDSGGAGGQPQHF. The CDR3 nucleotides are TGTGCCAGCAGCAGAGACTCAGGGGGCGCAGGGGGACAGCCCCAGCATTTT.

The V call is TRBV19, the J call TRBJ1-1; 11 positions agree with TRBD1. The ends lost 8 bases at V and 4 bases at J; junction bases unmatched: 6. From germline, CDR1 is LNHDA and CDR2 SQIVND (reference sequence). The CDR3 length is 14 residues. The CDR3 sequence: CASQRDRGITEAFF. DNA for the CDR3: TGTGCCAGTCAAAGGGACAGGGGGATCACTGAAGCTTTCTTT.

The chain uses TRBV11-3 and TRBJ2-5, with TRBD2 matching over 8 bases. CDR1 and CDR2 (germline): SGHNT, YENEEA. V lost 8 bases and J lost 3; bases outside the gene matches: 5. The CDR3 consists of 13 residues. The CDR3 spells CASCAGGEETQYF. The DNA of the CDR3 is TGTGCCAGCTGTGCGGGGGGCGAAGAGACCCAGTACTTC.

This chain connects TRBV7-9 to TRBJ2-7; the match to TRBD1 covers 7 bases. The CDR3 runs to 15 residues. Per the germline V gene, CDR1 is SEHNR and CDR2 is FQNEAQ (reference sequence). V lost 4 bases to trimming and J lost 3 bases; unmatched junction nucleotides: 9. The CDR3 coding sequence is TGTGCCAGCAGCTCAACCGGGACAGCCGGCTACGAGCAGTACTTC. This codes for CASSSTGTAGYEQYF.